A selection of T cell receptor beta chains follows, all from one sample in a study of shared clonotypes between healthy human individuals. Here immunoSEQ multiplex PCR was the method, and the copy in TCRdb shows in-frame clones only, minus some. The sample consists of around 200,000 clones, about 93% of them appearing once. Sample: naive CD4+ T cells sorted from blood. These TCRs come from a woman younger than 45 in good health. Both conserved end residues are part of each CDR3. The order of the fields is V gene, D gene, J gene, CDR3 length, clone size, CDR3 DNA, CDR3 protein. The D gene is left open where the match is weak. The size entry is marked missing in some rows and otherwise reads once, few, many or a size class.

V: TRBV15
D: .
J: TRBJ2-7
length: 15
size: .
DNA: TGTGCCACCAGCAGAGATCCCCTAGTAGCCTACGAGCAGTACTTC
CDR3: CATSRDPLVAYEQYF

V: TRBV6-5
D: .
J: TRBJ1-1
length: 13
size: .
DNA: TGTGCCAGCAGTTACTCTGGGACCTTCTCCGCTTTCTTT
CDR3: CASSYSGTFSAFF

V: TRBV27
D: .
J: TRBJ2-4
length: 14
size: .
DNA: TGTGCCAGCAGTGGTAGTCTAGCCAAAAACATTCAGTACTTC
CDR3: CASSGSLAKNIQYF

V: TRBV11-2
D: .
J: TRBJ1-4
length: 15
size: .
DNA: TGTGCCAGCAGCTTAGCTTTCACCCCGGGTGAAAAACTGTTTTTT
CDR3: CASSLAFTPGEKLFF

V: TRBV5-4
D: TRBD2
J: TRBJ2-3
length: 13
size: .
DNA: TGTGCCAGCGGCGGGAGGCACGAGGATACGCAGTATTTT
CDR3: CASGGRHEDTQYF

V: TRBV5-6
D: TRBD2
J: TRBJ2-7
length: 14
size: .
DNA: TGTGCCAGCAAAAAACTAGCGGGCAACTACGAGCAGTACTTC
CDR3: CASKKLAGNYEQYF

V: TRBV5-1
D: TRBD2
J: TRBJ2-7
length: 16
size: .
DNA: TGCGCCAGCAGCTTGGTAAGCGGGAGGGCCGCCTACGAGCAGTACTTC
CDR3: CASSLVSGRAAYEQYF

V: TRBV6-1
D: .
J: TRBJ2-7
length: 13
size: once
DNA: TGTGCCAGCAGTGAAACTAGCATTTCCGAGCAGTACTTC
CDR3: CASSETSISEQYF

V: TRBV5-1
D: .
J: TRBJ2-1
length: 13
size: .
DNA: TGCGCCAGCAGCTTTACCGCCTACAATGAGCAGTTCTTC
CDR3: CASSFTAYNEQFF

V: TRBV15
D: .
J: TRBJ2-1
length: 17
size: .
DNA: TGTGCCACCAGAGATACTTGGAGCGGGCCGACTCGCGGTGAGCAGTTCTTC
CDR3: CATRDTWSGPTRGEQFF

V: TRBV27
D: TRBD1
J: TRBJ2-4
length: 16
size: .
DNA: TGTGCCAGCAGTTTCAAGGGGGCCTTGGCCAAAAACATTCAGTACTTC
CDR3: CASSFKGALAKNIQYF

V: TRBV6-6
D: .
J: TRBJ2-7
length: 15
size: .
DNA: TGTGCCAGCAGTTATCAGGGCCCCCGCGCCTCCGAGCAGTACTTC
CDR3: CASSYQGPRASEQYF

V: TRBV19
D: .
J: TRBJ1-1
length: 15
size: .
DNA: TGTGCCAGTAGTACCCCGGGACACCTAAACACTGAAGCTTTCTTT
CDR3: CASSTPGHLNTEAFF

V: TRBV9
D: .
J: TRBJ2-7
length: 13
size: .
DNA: TGTGCCAGCAGCCCCCGACTAGTTGGCGAGCAGTACTTC
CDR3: CASSPRLVGEQYF

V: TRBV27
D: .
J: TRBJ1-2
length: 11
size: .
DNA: TGTGCCAGCAGGCAAATGGGGGGCTACACCTTC
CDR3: CASRQMGGYTF

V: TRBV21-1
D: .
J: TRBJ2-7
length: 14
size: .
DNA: TGTGCCAGCAGCGAGGCGGGGCGTCGCGACGAGCAGTACTTC
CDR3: CASSEAGRRDEQYF